The 31 T cell receptor beta chains presented below share a single source sample, sequenced in a study of T-cell reconstitution after alpha-beta-depleted transplantation in children. Unique molecular identifiers were incorporated when the TCRbeta library was constructed. MiXCR was run by TCRdb on the PCR reads, yielding one entry per CDR3 protein. The table has hundreds of thousands of distinct CDR3 sequences, 16% seen once. Sequencing used PBMCs from the stem cell graft donor, obtained from the stem cell graft. These receptors were taken from a human donor who donated a stem cell graft to a child with acute myeloid leukemia.

The chain joins TRBV28 to TRBJ2-1, with a tentative D call TRBD1 (6 bases). Trimming pared 8 bases from V and 5 bases from J, leaving 13 bases between. There are 13 residues in the CDR3. Per germline, CDR1 MDHEN and CDR2 SYDVKM. The CDR3 reads CASQADSNNEQFF. The DNA for the CDR3 is TGTGCCAGCCAAGCGGACAGCAACAATGAGCAGTTCTTC.

This chain connects TRBV6-1 to TRBJ1-2; 9 bases are a match to TRBD1. The CDR3 length is 13 residues. CDR1 MNHNS and CDR2 SASEGT come from the germline V gene. V dropped 6 bases and J dropped 6; count of bases not matched to a gene: 5. The chain's CDR3 is CASSPTGGHGYTF. CDR3 in DNA: TGTGCCAGCAGCCCCACAGGGGGCCATGGCTACACCTTC.

In this sample, this clonotype turned up many times. This chain joins TRBV7-2 and TRBJ1-1; 9 bases match TRBD1. V was pared by 5 bases and J by 2 bases, with 3 bases of the junction left unmatched. Germline assignment: CDR1 SGHTA and CDR2 FQGNSA. CDR3 length equals 14 residues. This CDR3 reads CASSRGQGNTEAFF. The CDR3 DNA sequence: TGTGCCAGCAGCCGGGGACAGGGCAACACTGAAGCTTTCTTT.

This clonotype has a single count. This may stem from a read error, because a much larger clone lies one nucleotide away. The V call is TRBV20-1, the J call TRBJ2-2; D gene unclear. The CDR3 loop spans 14 amino acids. Trimming took 2 bases from V and 4 from J, leaving 11 bases between them. The V gene's germline CDR1 is DFQATT and CDR2 SNEGSKA (reference sequence). The CDR3 loop is CSARNRMITGELFF. The CDR3 nucleotides read TGCAGTGCTAGAAACAGAATGATCACCGGGGAGCTGTTTTTT.

The sample holds a few counts of this clonotype. The chain carries TRBV20-1 and TRBJ1-1; 7 nucleotides align to TRBD1. V lost 3 bases, J lost 6 bases, and 10 bases stayed unmatched. CDR1 DFQATT and CDR2 SNEGSKA come from the germline V gene (reference sequence). The CDR3 has 14 residues. CDR3 coding DNA: TGCAGTGCTAGGAAGCAGGGGGTCGGGGCTGAAGCTTTCTTT. Encoded protein: CSARKQGVGAEAFF.

This clonotype occurred many times. The chain combines TRBV20-1 with TRBJ2-5; D uncertain. CDR1 and CDR2 from the germline V gene are DFQATT and SNEGSKA (reference sequence). The CDR3 has 11 amino acids. V lost 6 bases, J lost 4 bases, and 9 bases lay in between. CDR3 nucleotide sequence: TGCAGTGCCTTATCGGGAGAGACCCAGTACTTC. Its translation is CSALSGETQYF.

This clonotype was recorded at least ten times. The chain employs TRBV29-1 and TRBJ1-1; 10 bases align to TRBD1. This CDR3 region has 13 residues. Germline-derived CDR1 and CDR2 are SQVTM and ANQGSEA. With 8 bases clipped from V and 2 bases from J, the junction kept 5 bases outside the gene matches. In nucleotides, the CDR3 is TGCAGCACCATGACAGGGGGCAACACTGAAGCTTTCTTT. This sequence encodes CSTMTGGNTEAFF. Full variable domain (missing parts from reference TRBV29-1 and TRBJ1-1): SAVISQKPSRDICQRGTSLTIQCQVDSQVTMMFWYRQQPGQSLTLIATANQGSEATYESGFVIDKFPISRPNLTFSTLTVSNMSPEDSSIYLCSTMTGGNTEAFFGQGTRLTVV.

The J gene is TRBJ2-1, the V gene TRBV4-3, with TRBD1 matching 9 bases. CDR1 LGHNA and CDR2 YSLEER come from the germline V gene. The J segment lost 2 bases and the V segment lost 4 bases, leaving 12 bases of the junction unmatched. The CDR3 runs 18 residues. This CDR3 is CASSRLLEGTGTYNEQFF. The CDR3 coding sequence is TGCGCCAGCAGCCGTCTCCTAGAGGGGACAGGGACCTACAATGAGCAGTTCTTC.

In this sample, this clonotype turned up many times. The genes are TRBV20-1 and TRBJ2-7; no firm D call. The CDR3 is made up of 14 amino acids. The germline CDR1 and CDR2 sequences are DFQATT and SNEGSKA (reference sequence). Trimming took 0 bases from V and 3 from J, leaving 12 bases between them. CDR3 DNA sequence: TGCAGTGCTAGAGATTTGGCAGGTGACTACGAGCAGTACTTC. This sequence encodes CSARDLAGDYEQYF.

Worth noting for this clonotype: This may come from a read error, since a much larger clone is one base off. V usage is TRBV20-1 and J usage is TRBJ1-5; D is ambiguous. CDR1 and CDR2 (germline): DFQATT, SNEGSKA (reference sequence). The CDR3 is 13 residues long. This chain's CDR3 is CSARDPTDHPQHF. The DNA for the CDR3 is TGCAGTGCTAGAGACCCCACCGATCACCCCCAGCATTTT.

This clonotype was seen many times. The J gene is TRBJ2-1, the V gene TRBV12-3 or TRBV12-4, with D possibly called TRBD1 or TRBD2 (6 bases each). The V gene lost 3 bases and the J gene lost 5 bases, with 11 bases spanning the gap. This CDR3 is built from 14 residues. The CDR3 sequence is CASSFRGAHNEQFF. The CDR3 nucleotides read TGTGCCAGCAGTTTTAGGGGGGCTCACAATGAGCAGTTCTTC.

V and J are TRBV7-3 and TRBJ2-2; 7 bases match TRBD1. Trimming cost V 1 base and J 4 bases; bases outside gene matches: 9. Germline lookup yields CDR1 SGHTA and CDR2 FQGTGA. CDR3 length: 17 amino acids. CDR3 protein: CASSLIGSTGPTGELFF. CDR3 DNA sequence: TGTGCCAGCAGCTTAATAGGATCGACAGGGCCCACCGGGGAGCTGTTTTTT.

This clonotype was observed a single time. This chain joins TRBV20-1 and TRBJ2-7; TRBD1 agrees at 7 bases. Losses at the gene ends were 4 bases for V and 2 bases for J; bases not matched to a gene: 2. The germline V gene encodes CDR1 DFQATT and CDR2 SNEGSKA (reference sequence). The CDR3 is made up of 12 amino acids. The CDR3 sequence: CSAKDRTYEQYV. The CDR3, as DNA: TGCAGTGCTAAGGACAGGACCTACGAGCAGTACGTC.

This clonotype showed up just a few times. V and J are TRBV4-2 and TRBJ2-7, with D perhaps TRBD2 (5 bases). CDR1 is LGHNA, CDR2 YNFKEQ, per germline. The V gene lost 0 bases and the J gene lost 6 bases, with 12 bases spanning the gap. The CDR3 sequence is 14 residues long. This chain's CDR3 is CASSQDELAGEQYV. The CDR3 nucleotides are TGTGCCAGCAGCCAAGATGAGCTGGCGGGCGAGCAGTACGTC.

Comment on this clonotype: A read error may produce the germline difference seen at one junction end. This chain joins TRBV2 and TRBJ2-5; 10 bases are shared with TRBD1. Germline assignment: CDR1 SNHLY and CDR2 FYNNEI. The CDR3 runs 14 residues. The CDR3 DNA reads TGTGCCAGCAGTTACCGGGACAGGGGCCGGGCGGAGGACTTC. Translation: CASSYRDRGRAEDF.

There are a few counts of this clonotype. The CDR3 protein is CAWSGRGLYSYEQYF. The CDR3, as DNA: TGTGCCTGGAGTGGCAGGGGGCTTTACTCCTACGAGCAGTACTTC. The gene calls are TRBV30 and TRBJ2-7, with 8 bases lining up with TRBD1. This CDR3 contains 15 residues. Looked up from germline, CDR1 is GTSNPN and CDR2 is SVGIG (reference sequence). V was clipped by 1 base and J by 0 bases; unmatched bases: 5.

The rearrangement uses TRBV5-1 and TRBJ1-1; D is unclear. This CDR3 has 15 residues. Between the trimmed V and J ends, which lost 0 bases and 0 bases, there was a span of 9 bases. CDR1 and CDR2 from the germline V gene are SGHRS and YFSETQ. The CDR3 nucleotides read TGCGCCAGCAGCTTGGAAACAGTCATGAACACTGAAGCTTTCTTT. Its protein product is CASSLETVMNTEAFF.

This clonotype was counted at least ten times. The chain combines TRBV20-1 with TRBJ1-2; D may be TRBD1 (5 bases). From germline, CDR1 is DFQATT and CDR2 SNEGSKA (reference sequence). V dropped 4 bases and J dropped 4 bases, with 13 bases sitting between them. The length of the CDR3 is 13 residues. The DNA of the CDR3 is TGCAGTGCTAACCCGCCAAGGGGCTATGGCTACACCTTC. This codes for CSANPPRGYGYTF.

The rearrangement uses TRBV24-1 and TRBJ2-3; TRBD1 matches at 7 bases. CDR1 is KGHDR, CDR2 SFDVKD, per germline. Trimming at V came to 4 bases and at J to 0 bases, leaving 12 bases not matched to a gene. The CDR3 runs to 18 residues. CDR3 amino acids: CATSDTGQIKSSTDTQYF. Here the CDR3 DNA reads TGTGCCACCAGTGACACGGGACAGATAAAATCTAGCACAGATACGCAGTATTTT.

This clonotype was observed a few times. This chain joins TRBV5-1 and TRBJ2-1; D is unclear. CDR3 size: 14 residues. The germline V and J ends were trimmed by 7 bases and 5 bases, with 16 bases remaining between them. The germline CDR1 and CDR2 sequences are SGHRS and YFSETQ. The CDR3 loop is CASAIGLTDNEQFF. Written as DNA, the CDR3 is TGCGCCAGCGCCATCGGCTTAACTGACAATGAGCAGTTCTTC.

This clonotype was found many times. The chain recombines TRBV20-1 with TRBJ1-4; D gene ambiguous. V was shortened by 1 base and J by 7 bases, with 16 bases between the two germline ends. This CDR3 region has 15 residues. Germline CDR1 and CDR2: DFQATT and SNEGSKA (reference sequence). CDR3 sequence: CSARGPSNMGEKLFF. The CDR3 DNA reads TGCAGTGCTAGAGGCCCCTCGAATATGGGTGAAAAACTGTTTTTT.

This clonotype was counted between two and nine times. The V call is TRBV12-3 or TRBV12-4, the J call TRBJ2-5; 8 bases are shared with TRBD2. Losses at the gene ends were 7 bases for V and 4 bases for J; bases not matched to a gene: 8. This CDR3 spans 14 amino acids. The CDR3 reads CASTNGRGGETQYF. The CDR3 bases are TGTGCCAGCACCAACGGCCGGGGGGGAGAGACCCAGTACTTC.

In this sample, this clonotype turned up a few times. This sequence joins TRBV5-1 and TRBJ1-3, with TRBD1 as a possible D gene (5 bases). V lost 0 bases to trimming and J lost 2 bases, with 18 bases between them. This CDR3 comprises 18 residues. Germline assignment: CDR1 SGHRS and CDR2 YFSETQ. The CDR3 region is CASSLEFTLTAPGNTIYF. CDR3 nucleotides: TGCGCCAGCAGCTTGGAGTTCACTCTGACAGCTCCTGGAAACACCATATATTTT.

This clonotype was counted between two and nine times. This chain links TRBV5-6 with TRBJ2-3, with D unclear. This CDR3 is built from 17 residues. V lost 2 bases, J lost 6 bases, and 22 bases lay in between. Germline CDR1 reads SGHDT; CDR2 reads YYEEEE. The CDR3 reads CASSFRLTAPSADTQYF. The CDR3 DNA reads as TGTGCCAGCAGCTTCCGTCTTACAGCCCCTTCAGCGGATACGCAGTATTTT.

This clonotype was found many times. The gene calls are TRBV29-1 and TRBJ2-1, with TRBD2 matching over 10 bases. This CDR3 contains 16 residues. Germline assignment: CDR1 SQVTM and CDR2 ANQGSEA. The V and J ends lost 0 bases and 3 bases, in that order; junction bases with no gene match: 5. DNA for the CDR3: TGCAGCGTTGAAGATTGGATAGCGGGGGGCTACAATGAGCAGTTCTTC. This sequence encodes CSVEDWIAGGYNEQFF.

On this clonotype itself: Possible read error: a much larger clone is one base away. The V and J genes are TRBV20-1 and TRBJ2-1; 9 bases are shared with TRBD1. Looked up from germline, CDR1 is DFQATT and CDR2 is SNEGSKA (reference sequence). The CDR3 is 14 residues long. CDR3 protein: CGARAGTGLSEQFF. The CDR3 region has the DNA TGCGGTGCTAGAGCGGGGACAGGGTTAAGCGAGCAGTTCTTC.

This clonotype has ten or more counts. The chain is built from TRBV7-2 and TRBJ1-6; D is perhaps TRBD1 (5 bases). Germline CDR1 and CDR2: SGHTA and FQGNSA. The CDR3 sequence is 15 residues long. V gave up 0 bases and J gave up 4 bases, with 7 bases separating them. CDR3 in amino acids: CASSLAGGYNSPLHF. CDR3 DNA sequence: TGTGCCAGCAGCTTAGCCGGGGGATATAATTCACCCCTCCACTTT.

There are a few counts of this clonotype. The J gene is TRBJ2-7, the V gene TRBV5-1; 7 nucleotides line up with TRBD1. Trimming took 0 bases from V and 4 from J; bases not matched to a gene: 7. This CDR3 spans 15 amino acids. Germline-derived CDR1 and CDR2 are SGHRS and YFSETQ. The CDR3 loop reads CASSLARGGEYEQYF. In nucleotides, the CDR3 is TGCGCCAGCAGCTTGGCCAGAGGGGGCGAATACGAGCAGTACTTC.

The V call is TRBV5-1, the J call TRBJ1-1; D possibly corresponds to TRBD1 (5 bases). In germline, CDR1 is SGHRS, CDR2 YFSETQ. The CDR3 extends over 14 amino acids. Trimming pared 2 bases from V and 5 bases from J, leaving 13 bases between. The CDR3 DNA sequence: TGCGCCAGCAGCTTTCGCCTTCAGGGAACTGAAGCTTTCTTT. It specifies CASSFRLQGTEAFF. Variable domain in full (rest from reference TRBV5-1 and TRBJ1-1): KAGVTQTPRYLIKTRGQQVTLSCSPISGHRSVSWYQQTPGQGLQFLFEYFSETQRNKGNFPGRFSGRQFSNSRSEMNVSTLELGDSALYLCASSFRLQGTEAFFGQGTRLTVV.

The J gene is TRBJ2-5, the V gene TRBV5-1; D could derive from TRBD1 or TRBD2 (5 bases each). V was clipped by 2 bases and J by 3 bases, with 14 bases between them. The CDR3 has 15 residues. Per the germline V gene, CDR1 is SGHRS and CDR2 is YFSETQ. The CDR3 region is CASSFGAGVEETQYF. CDR3 sequence (DNA): TGCGCCAGCAGCTTTGGGGCCGGGGTTGAAGAGACCCAGTACTTC.

This clonotype was seen more than once but under ten times. This rearrangement joins TRBV30 to TRBJ2-3; D is undetermined. The CDR3 has 14 residues. Germline V CDR1 and CDR2: GTSNPN, SVGIG (reference sequence). V was clipped by 4 bases and J by 1 base, with 12 bases between them. The CDR3 is CAWTPRKGTDTQYF. CDR3 coding DNA: TGTGCCTGGACTCCAAGGAAGGGCACAGATACGCAGTATTTT.